This T cell receptor (beta chain) was captured in a study of T cells in localized non-small cell lung cancer. Study-wide results and limits: Without multi-region sequencing, intratumor heterogeneity could not be excluded.

A note on this clone: Its antigen is not identified.

Trimming took off 0 bases at V and 4 bases at J, with 18 bases between the two ends. Germline V CDR1 and CDR2: SEHNR, FQNEAQ (reference sequence). The CDR3 spans 18 residues. Sequencing used immunoSEQ multiplex PCR; TCRdb keeps in-frame clones, though not all of them. The table records roughly 64,000 clones, roughly 79% of them present only once. V usage is TRBV7-9 and J usage is TRBJ2-2; TRBD2 is a possible D gene (6 bases). The origin of this receptor is a man between 40 and 70 years old with stage II lung adenocarcinoma. This material consisted of PBMCs, taken before any cancer treatment. CDR3 residues: CASSLALGGISSTGELFF. CDR3 DNA: TGTGCCAGCAGCTTAGCGCTTGGAGGGATCTCGAGCACCGGGGAGCTGTTTTTT.